One sample yielded the 11 T cell receptor beta chains listed below, sequenced in a study of patients and donors after allogeneic stem cell transplantation. TCRdb called the RT-PCR reads again in MiXCR, with one record for every CDR3 protein. Among around 200,000 distinct CDR3 sequences listed, 35% to 45% were seen once. Sequences were obtained from blood, either unsorted or a sorted T cell fraction (not recorded which). Receptor source: a human donor who was either an allogeneic HSCT recipient or a stem cell or donor lymphocyte infusion donor (not recorded which). It is not recorded whose cells these are; they may come from a transplant donor.

In this sample, this clonotype turned up once. The genes are TRBV20-1 and TRBJ2-7, with D uncertain. The germline V gene encodes CDR1 DFQATT and CDR2 SNEGSKA (reference sequence). V lost 1 base to trimming and J lost 4 bases, with 11 bases between them. The CDR3 loop spans 13 amino acids. CDR3 coding DNA: TGCAGTGCTAGAGCGCATTTTAGGTACGAGCAGTACTTC. Protein product: CSARAHFRYEQYF.

V usage is TRBV5-1 and J usage is TRBJ2-2, with D tentatively TRBD2 (5 bases). CDR3 size: 15 residues. V lost 1 base and J 3 bases, leaving 10 bases between the germline ends. Per germline, CDR1 SGHRS and CDR2 YFSETQ. CDR3 sequence reads: CASSLIEADTGELFF. CDR3 nucleotides: TGCGCCAGCAGCTTGATAGAAGCGGACACCGGGGAGCTGTTTTTT.

This clonotype has more than one count but fewer than ten. This chain joins TRBV6-5 and TRBJ1-2; D ambiguous. The CDR3 extends over 13 amino acids. Germline V gene data show CDR1 as MNHEY and CDR2 as SVGAGI. V lost 0 bases and J 1 base, leaving 3 bases between the germline ends. This CDR3 reads CASSYSSNYGYTF. The DNA for the CDR3 is TGTGCCAGCAGTTACTCGAGTAACTATGGCTACACCTTC.

This clonotype was seen only a few times. This rearrangement joins TRBV30 to TRBJ1-5; the match to TRBD1 covers 8 bases. The CDR3 length is 14 residues. J lost 5 bases, V lost 4 bases, and 7 bases had no gene match. Germline V lookup: CDR1 GTSNPN, CDR2 SVGIG (reference sequence). The CDR3 region has the DNA TGTGCCTGGACAGGGGGCGGTCTGGATCAGCCCCAGCATTTT. The encoded protein is CAWTGGGLDQPQHF.

The rearrangement links TRBV28 to TRBJ2-4, with D tentatively TRBD1 or TRBD2 (5 bases each). V lost 4 bases and J lost 3, with 10 bases in between. Germline CDR1 is MDHEN and CDR2 is SYDVKM. The CDR3 runs to 14 residues. The CDR3, as DNA: TGTGCCAGCAGTTCCGGGGCGCACAAAAACATTCAGTACTTC. As protein: CASSSGAHKNIQYF.

V is TRBV3-1 and J is TRBJ1-1; D is uncertain. The germline gives CDR1 LGHDT, CDR2 YNNKEL (reference sequence). The length of the CDR3 is 16 residues. V lost 3 bases to trimming and J lost 1 base, with 15 bases between them. In DNA, the CDR3 is TGTGCCAGCAGCCATCGGTCGGGCGGACCGAACACTGAAGCTTTCTTT. Its translation is CASSHRSGGPNTEAFF.

The gene calls are TRBV7-2 and TRBJ1-5; no clear D. With 6 bases removed from V and 5 bases from J, the gap between germline ends came to 14 bases. CDR1 is SGHTA and CDR2 is FQGNSA in the germline V gene. The CDR3 runs to 14 residues. Here the CDR3 DNA reads TGTGCCAGCAGTCCCGATGGGAATTATCAGCCCCAGCATTTT. Protein: CASSPDGNYQPQHF.

This clonotype has only a few counts. The chain combines TRBV6-5 with TRBJ2-3; possibly TRBD1 or TRBD2 for D (6 bases each). Deletions cut 7 bases from V and 0 bases from J, with 14 bases between. The CDR3 extends over 15 amino acids. CDR1 is MNHEY, CDR2 SVGAGI, per germline. The DNA for the CDR3 is TGTGCCAGCACCCCCACAGGGACTAGCACAGATACGCAGTATTTT. It codes for CASTPTGTSTDTQYF.

This clonotype was detected a few times. The chain couples TRBV3-1 to TRBJ2-3, with no clear D. The CDR3 runs 13 residues. Germline values: CDR1 LGHDT, CDR2 YNNKEL (reference sequence). V was clipped by 2 bases and J by 3 bases, with 6 bases between them. The CDR3 nucleotides read TGTGCCAGCAGCCAAAAGCGTACAGATACGCAGTATTTT. Translated, it gives CASSQKRTDTQYF.

This rearrangement joins TRBV4-3 to TRBJ2-2, with TRBD2 matching over 10 bases. The CDR3 sequence is 17 residues long. The germline gives CDR1 LGHNA, CDR2 YSLEER. J was trimmed by 4 bases and V by 0 bases; bases with no gene match: 5. The CDR3, as DNA: TGCGCCAGCAGCCAAGATGGGGCTAGCGGGGGCACCGGGGAGCTGTTTTTT. This encodes CASSQDGASGGTGELFF.

V and J are TRBV12-3 or TRBV12-4 and TRBJ1-1, with TRBD1 matching over 8 bases. The trim removed 6 bases at V and 4 bases at J, leaving 7 bases unmatched. The CDR3 runs 14 residues. CDR3 loop: CASRFRQGRTEAFF. In nucleotides, the CDR3 is TGTGCCAGCAGGTTTAGACAGGGGCGCACTGAAGCTTTCTTT.